This TCR beta chain was captured in a study of tumor-infiltrating lymphocytes in primary liver carcinoma. The study, taken as a whole, reports: Tumor-adjacent and tumor-blood pairs overlapped less than tumor region pairs did.

Co-extraction yielded RNA and DNA from approximately 22-30 mg of unsorted bulk tissue. As regards this clonotype: Antigen: not known. At one boundary the junction diverges from the germline segment, which might be a read error.

Making TCR beta cDNA involved 400 to 600 ng total RNA and a constant-region primer. Libraries of TCR beta came from three nested multiplex PCR rounds with slightly modified ARM-PCR. Using its own MiXCR run on the multiplex PCR reads, TCRdb lists one record per CDR3 protein. Here the sample spans roughly 32,000 distinct CDR3 sequences, 71% being singletons. This receptor was obtained from a woman aged 25 to 39 with primary liver carcinoma and hepatitis B virus infection. Sample: liver tumor tissue from sampling region 3. Subset of the sample: tumor region T3, left-lateral pole.

CDR3 loop: CASSFGSRVMSTEAFF. The DNA for the CDR3 is TGTGCCAGCAGCTTCGGGAGTCGGGTAATGAGCACTGAAGCTTTTTTT. The chain recombines TRBV11-3 with TRBJ1-1; D is uncertain. There are 16 residues in the CDR3. Germline V CDR1 and CDR2: SGHNT, YENEEA.